Each of the 3 T cell receptor beta chains below was sequenced from the same sample in a study of blood T cell repertoires in COVID-19. Only in-frame clones appear in the TCRdb table, and some are missing; sequencing was by immunoSEQ multiplex PCR. The data show around 18,000 clones, roughly 80% seen once. The sequenced sample was peripheral blood. Every receptor here comes from a man aged 80 or over with acute or convalescent COVID-19.

The chain joins TRBV27 to TRBJ1-4; 8 bases match TRBD1. There are 16 residues in the CDR3. Germline V CDR1 and CDR2: MNHEY, SMNVEV (reference sequence). After removal of 4 bases from V and 0 bases from J, the junction contained 4 bases not matched to a gene. In DNA, the CDR3 is TGTGCCAGCAGTTACGGACAGGGTGCAACTAATGAAAAACTGTTTTTT. Amino acid sequence: CASSYGQGATNEKLFF.

V is TRBV3-1 (or the pseudogene TRBV3-2) and J is TRBJ1-2; no clear D gene. The length of the CDR3 is 13 residues. Per germline, CDR1 LGHDT and CDR2 YNNKEL (reference sequence). Between the trimmed V and J ends, which lost 1 base and 6 bases, there was a span of 9 bases. The CDR3 DNA is TGTGCCAGCAGCCAAGCACGCAGTCATGGCTACACCTTC. Protein product: CASSQARSHGYTF.

The chain combines TRBV14 with TRBJ2-3; no clear D gene. Per the germline V gene, CDR1 is SGHDN and CDR2 is FVKESK. There are 14 residues in the CDR3. V was shortened by 1 base and J by 2 bases, with 7 bases between the two germline ends. The CDR3 DNA reads as TGTGCCAGCAGCCAAGGGGCGTCCACAGATACGCAGTATTTT. It specifies CASSQGASTDTQYF.